The T cell receptor beta chain under discussion was sequenced for a study of CD8+CD57+ T cells in acquired aplastic anemia. Study results and caveats: Statistical testing detected no significant gap in CD8+ Simpson's diversity between patients and controls.

Genomic DNA, serving as template, underwent TCR beta VDJ and CDR3 profiling. TCRdb passed the reads through MiXCR, listing each CDR3 protein once. The data contain 250,000 to 350,000 distinct CDR3 sequences, roughly three fifths of them seen just once; the ten biggest clones take up less than 9.5%. In the case of this clonotype: Its matching antigen is unknown.

Sequenced material: sorted CD4+, CD8+, or CD8+CD57+ T cells (not recorded which) from PBMCs. The TCR was taken from a human donor with severe aplastic anemia or a healthy control (not recorded which).

CDR3 in DNA: TGTGCCAGCAGTTACCGACAGGAACCACCCCTCCACTTT. This codes for CASSYRQEPPLHF. J is TRBJ1-6 and V is TRBV6-6, with a possible D match to TRBD1 (6 bases). V lost 2 bases to trimming and J lost 11 bases, with 10 bases between them. The CDR3 is 13 amino acids. Looked up from germline, CDR1 is MNHNY and CDR2 is SVGAGI (reference sequence).